The 21 T cell receptor beta chains given below trace back to one sample, sequenced in a study of shared T cell receptors in the human thymus. The table came from immunoSEQ multiplex PCR; TCRdb's copy has only in-frame clones and leaves some out. This sample yields about 660,000 clones, of which 85% to 90% are seen a single time; 0.0085% to 0.012% belongs to the top ten. The sample also formed part of further work on human thymus T cells.

The source material was thymocytes. These receptors were collected from a boy under three years old with a congenital heart defect.

The V gene is TRBV7-9, the J gene TRBJ2-2; 7 bases align to TRBD1. The CDR3 runs to 16 residues. V lost 10 bases and J lost 5; bases outside the gene matches: 16. Germline-derived CDR1 and CDR2 are SEHNR and FQNEAQ (reference sequence). This CDR3 is CATSPLPRGLTGELFF. CDR3 DNA: TGTGCCACCTCCCCGCTCCCGAGGGGGCTGACCGGGGAGCTGTTTTTT.

V and J are TRBV28 and TRBJ1-2; no definite D call. The germline CDR1 and CDR2 sequences are MDHEN and SYDVKM. Trimming pared 1 base from V and 10 bases from J, leaving 13 bases between. The CDR3 has 13 amino acids. The CDR3 here is CASSLSTDTPYTF. Written as DNA, the CDR3 is TGTGCCAGCAGTTTATCCACCGACACTCCCTACACCTTC.

The chain recombines TRBV27 with TRBJ2-7, with unresolved D. Germline assignment: CDR1 MNHEY and CDR2 SMNVEV (reference sequence). The ends were cut back, 5 bases at V and 3 bases at J, with 11 bases in the middle. The CDR3 has 13 residues. CDR3 in DNA: TGTGCCAGCAGTCTCGAATGCGGCTACGAGCAGTACTTC. Its translation: CASSLECGYEQYF.

CDR3 protein: CASSQDLWQGYEQYF. CDR3 nucleotides: TGCGCCAGCAGCCAAGATTTGTGGCAGGGATACGAGCAGTACTTC. This rearrangement joins TRBV4-3 to TRBJ2-7, with D tentatively TRBD1 (5 bases). Trimming left V 0 bases short and J 4 bases short, with 13 bases between. Germline CDR1 reads LGHNA; CDR2 reads YSLEER. CDR3 length: 15 amino acids.

Written as DNA, the CDR3 is TGTGCCAGCAGGGGCGGGAGAGCCCCAGATACGCAGTATTTT. Protein product: CASRGGRAPDTQYF. The chain uses TRBV2 and TRBJ2-3; the match to TRBD2 covers 7 bases. V gave up 6 bases and J gave up 4 bases; unmatched junction bases: 7. This CDR3 has 14 amino acids. From germline, CDR1 is SNHLY and CDR2 FYNNEI.

This sequence joins TRBV20-1 and TRBJ2-5, with D perhaps matching TRBD2 (5 bases). This CDR3 spans 10 amino acids. V lost 0 bases to trimming and J lost 13 bases, with 9 bases between them. Germline CDR1 DFQATT, CDR2 SNEGSKA (reference sequence). CDR3 bases: TGCAGTGCTAGAGATTTAGGACTGTACTTC. It encodes CSARDLGLYF.

This rearrangement joins TRBV2 to TRBJ1-2, with 8 bases aligning to TRBD1. CDR1 SNHLY and CDR2 FYNNEI come from the germline V gene. The CDR3 spans 17 residues. Trimming took 8 bases from V and 2 from J; bases not matched to a gene: 16. CDR3: CASGGVARDRYNYGYTF. CDR3 nucleotides: TGTGCCAGCGGAGGTGTCGCTCGGGACAGGTACAACTATGGCTACACCTTC.

The J gene is TRBJ1-5, the V gene TRBV7-2; 8 bases are shared with TRBD1. Per germline, CDR1 SGHTA and CDR2 FQGNSA. The CDR3 totals 14 residues. The trim removed 5 bases at V and 3 bases at J, leaving 3 bases unmatched. This CDR3 is CASSRQGLNQPQHF. The CDR3 DNA is TGTGCCAGCAGCCGACAGGGGCTCAATCAGCCCCAGCATTTT.

The V gene is TRBV11-2, the J gene TRBJ2-2; tentatively, D is TRBD2 (7 bases). CDR3 size: 17 residues. V was shortened by 5 bases and J by 5 bases, with 21 bases between the two germline ends. Germline assignment: CDR1 SGHAT and CDR2 FQNNGV. The CDR3 sequence: CASSPKGGGGPTGELFF. Here the CDR3 DNA reads TGTGCCAGCAGCCCCAAGGGGGGGGGAGGGCCAACCGGGGAGCTGTTTTTT.

The chain employs TRBV11-2 and TRBJ2-3, with D uncertain. CDR3 length: 11 residues. In germline, CDR1 is SGHAT, CDR2 FQNNGV. V was shortened by 5 bases and J by 6 bases, with 6 bases between the two germline ends. The CDR3 DNA is TGTGCCAGCAGCCCGAGGGATACGCAGTATTTT. It translates to CASSPRDTQYF.

The CDR3 DNA sequence: TGTGCTAGTGGGTGGGCGGGAGCGTCCTACGAGCAGTACTTC. This encodes CASGWAGASYEQYF. This chain connects TRBV12-5 to TRBJ2-7; 7 positions match TRBD2. The V gene end was trimmed by 6 bases and the J gene end by 1 base; junction bases not matched to a gene: 6. This CDR3 contains 14 residues. The germline CDR1 and CDR2 sequences are LGHNT and FRNRAP. Supplemented by reference TRBV12-5 and TRBJ2-7, the full variable domain reads DARVTQTPRHKVTEMGQEVTMRCQPILGHNTVFWYRQTMMQGLELLAYFRNRAPLDDSGMPKDRFSAEMPDATLATLKIQPSEPRDSAVYFCASGWAGASYEQYFGPGTRLTVT.

The genes are TRBV7-9 and TRBJ2-5; 8 bases are shared with TRBD2. The CDR3 contains 19 residues. The V and J ends lost 3 bases and 1 base, in that order; junction bases with no gene match: 16. The V gene's germline CDR1 is SEHNR and CDR2 FQNEAQ (reference sequence). CDR3 in amino acids: CASSLWTVGSGVIQETQYF. The CDR3 nucleotides are TGTGCCAGCAGCTTGTGGACTGTGGGTAGCGGGGTTATCCAAGAGACCCAGTACTTC.

The V call is TRBV7-6, the J call TRBJ1-1, with TRBD1 identical over 8 bases. J lost 4 bases, V lost 5 bases, and 12 bases had no gene match. This CDR3 contains 16 residues. Germline V gene lookup returns CDR1 SGHVS and CDR2 FNYEAQ. The CDR3 DNA sequence: TGTGCCAGCAGCACAAGATCCTCAGGGGGCCCCACTGAAGCTTTCTTT. Its protein is CASSTRSSGGPTEAFF. Full variable domain (outside the CDR3, taken from reference TRBV7-6 and TRBJ1-1): GAGVSQSPRYKVTKRGQDVALRCDPISGHVSLYWYRQALGQGPEFLTYFNYEAQQDKSGLPNDRFSAERPEGSISTLTIQRTEQRDSAMYRCASSTRSSGGPTEAFFGQGTRLTVV.

DNA for the CDR3: TGTGCCAGCTCCCCGGGAGGCGTTGGGCAGTACTTC. It encodes CASSPGGVGQYF. The J gene is TRBJ2-7, the V gene TRBV18; 7 bases fit TRBD2. Germline assignment: CDR1 KGHSH and CDR2 LQKENI. This CDR3 spans 12 amino acids. The V segment lost 6 bases and the J segment 9 bases; nucleotides outside the gene matches: 8.

The chain is built from TRBV7-6 and TRBJ2-5; a weak D match, TRBD1 (6 bases). CDR1 and CDR2 (germline): SGHVS, FNYEAQ. Trimming stripped 5 bases from V and 2 bases from J, with 33 bases between. The CDR3 covers 21 residues. Here the CDR3 reads CASSPPRLVTGLPRWQETQYF. CDR3 DNA: TGTGCCAGCAGCCCACCCCGCCTGGTGACAGGACTTCCCAGATGGCAAGAGACCCAGTACTTC.

This chain uses TRBV27 with TRBJ2-5; 13 bases agree with TRBD2. The CDR3 is made up of 17 amino acids. CDR1 is MNHEY, CDR2 SMNVEV, per germline (reference sequence). With 7 bases clipped from V and 5 bases from J, the junction kept 13 bases outside the gene matches. The CDR3 DNA reads TGTGCCAGCACCCCGACTAGCGGGAGGACGCCCCAGGAGACCCAGTACTTC. Translation gives CASTPTSGRTPQETQYF.

This clone was picked up a small number of times. V and J are TRBV2 and TRBJ1-6; D remains ambiguous. CDR3 size: 14 residues. V was shortened by 4 bases and J by 10 bases, with 14 bases between the two germline ends. CDR1 is SNHLY and CDR2 is FYNNEI in the germline V gene. CDR3 region: CASSGEGLGSPLHF. CDR3 nucleotide sequence: TGTGCCAGCAGTGGAGAGGGATTAGGATCACCCCTCCACTTT.

DNA for the CDR3: TGTGCCAGCAGTGAGACACCGGGACAGGGGGCAGATACGCAGTATTTT. It translates to CASSETPGQGADTQYF. This sequence joins TRBV6-1 and TRBJ2-3; 11 nucleotides match TRBD1. Germline V lookup: CDR1 MNHNS, CDR2 SASEGT. The CDR3 loop spans 16 amino acids. V trimming: 3 bases; J trimming: 4 bases; junction bases outside the gene matches: 6.

The chain couples TRBV7-8 to TRBJ2-7; 9 bases align to TRBD1. The trim removed 0 bases at V and 0 bases at J, leaving 6 bases unmatched. The CDR3 totals 17 residues. Germline V gives CDR1 SGHVS, CDR2 FQNEAQ. CDR3 protein: CASSLAGTGLSSYEQYF. DNA of the CDR3: TGTGCCAGCAGCTTAGCCGGGACAGGGCTTAGCTCCTACGAGCAGTACTTC.

J is TRBJ1-1 and V is TRBV6-1; D is unresolved. This CDR3 contains 12 residues. CDR1 and CDR2 (germline): MNHNS, SASEGT. V was pared by 8 bases and J by 3 bases, with 10 bases between. CDR3 in amino acids: CASGGSDTEAFF. In DNA form, the CDR3 reads TGTGCCAGCGGAGGGAGTGACACTGAAGCTTTCTTT.

In its sample, this clone was seen once. V is TRBV2 and J is TRBJ1-1, with 7 bases that match TRBD1. CDR1 is SNHLY and CDR2 is FYNNEI in the germline V gene. V lost 4 bases, J lost 1 base, and 6 bases stayed unmatched. The CDR3 contains 15 residues. The CDR3 spells CASSAHNRGNTEAFF. DNA for the CDR3: TGTGCCAGCAGTGCCCACAACAGGGGGAACACTGAAGCTTTCTTT.